This TCR beta chain appears in the sequencing data of a study of cytomegalovirus exposure and HLA in healthy donors (dated by TCRdb to about 2017). About the study as a whole: According to a later analysis, one platform produced both the roughly 110 validation repertoires and the 666 repertoires of the first cohort. The study was designed to test whether signatures of past pathogen exposure could be identified by cataloging public T cell receptors. Along with the approximately 700-subject first cohort, a separate validation cohort of some 130 different subjects was used. To predict cytomegalovirus infection status, the study combined high-throughput TCR immunosequencing, statistical association of individual TCRs with disease status, and machine learning. The paper as a whole reports these results and caveats: The validation cohort had no HLA typing available for a later analysis, so co-occurrence within that cohort was assessed over all 120 or so repertoires. Three of the identified cytomegalovirus-associated TCR beta chains were confirmed in vitro to be specific for cytomegalovirus antigens. In both the original and validation cohorts, the classifier was reported to diagnose cytomegalovirus status with high specificity and sensitivity. The authors suggested that the approach could potentially be generalized to other disease states and immunological phenotypes. In a later analysis, TCRs clustered in the first cohort were found to also tend to co-occur in the roughly 130 validation repertoires, with 94% of cluster scores above 0. Most TCR sequences were observed very rarely across donors, whereas some public TCRs were present in many individuals. In the study, roughly 160 TCR beta chains were listed as associated with cytomegalovirus.

Receptor libraries were prepared by the immunoSEQ multiplex PCR assay. The published analysis was carried out like this. A statistical classification framework was built for diagnosing cytomegalovirus status from the catalog of TCR beta chain sequences. The source is immuneACCESS, and TCRdb retained only in-frame sequences with V and J called. Part of the clones is not carried over; for the studies checked, unresolved V genes explain less than half of this, and the remainder is unexplained. V and J calls and clone size are those listed in that table; D and trimming were worked out from the DNA. The sample contains about 160,000 clones, about 88% of them found a single time. The ten largest clones add up to just under 3% of the sample. Remarks on this clone: What this receptor recognizes is not known. No base quality information exists; no much larger clone differs at one position.

As encoded in the germline V gene, CDR1 is ENHRY while CDR2 is SYGVKD. Trimmed from V: 4 bases; trimmed from J: 6 bases; junction bases lacking a gene match: 7. The CDR3, cysteine through phenylalanine, is 15 amino acids long. Only the CDR3 DNA is retained, 45 bases long and in frame from the first base. The donors belonged to the validation cohort of 90 to 150 subjects, which was separate from the roughly 700-subject first cohort. The sequence came from a man between 18 and 29 years old in good health and CMV-seronegative. Material: PBMCs. The chain is encoded by TRBV10-3 joined to TRBJ2-2; 8 central nucleotides agree with TRBD1. The CDR3 reads as follows: CAISGVTGVSGELFF. The sequence in DNA is TGTGCCATCAGTGGAGTGACAGGGGTTTCCGGGGAGCTGTTTTTT.